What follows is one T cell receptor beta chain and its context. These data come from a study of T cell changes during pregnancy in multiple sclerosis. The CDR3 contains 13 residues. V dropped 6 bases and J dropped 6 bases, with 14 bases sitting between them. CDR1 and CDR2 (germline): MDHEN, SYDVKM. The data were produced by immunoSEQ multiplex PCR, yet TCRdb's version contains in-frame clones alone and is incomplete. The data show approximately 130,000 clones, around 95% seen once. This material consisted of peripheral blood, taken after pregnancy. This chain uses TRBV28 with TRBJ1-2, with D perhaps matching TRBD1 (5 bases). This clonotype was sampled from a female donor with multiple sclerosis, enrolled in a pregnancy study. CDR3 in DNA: TGTGCCAGCAGCTCGACAGACCTTAATGGCTACACCTTC. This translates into CASSSTDLNGYTF.